The rows below give T cell receptor beta chains drawn from one sample of a study of post-analysis software for immune sequencing data. One entry per CDR3 protein, called by TCRdb with MiXCR from the PCR reads. The data contain some 160,000 distinct CDR3 sequences, about 37% of them singletons. The starting material was blood, obtained after autologous hematopoietic stem cell transplantation. These receptors came from a girl under 18 with multiple sclerosis. CDR3s include the opening cysteine and the closing phenylalanine or tryptophan. D genes are given only for firm matches. Size is stated for part of the rows, as once, few or many counts, or as a class when the clone is expanded.

>.|TRBJ2-3|TRBV6-4|TRBD1
CASSGSGGATQYF
TGTGCCAGCTCCGGGTCAGGGGGCGCTACGCAGTATTTT
>few|TRBJ2-7|TRBV27|TRBD1
CASSLKFGTAYEQYF
TGTGCCAGCAGTTTAAAGTTTGGGACAGCCTACGAGCAGTACTTC
>.|TRBJ2-5|TRBV7-8|.
CASSLRSTQETQYF
TGTGCCAGCAGCTTACGGTCAACCCAAGAGACCCAGTACTTC
>.|TRBJ1-1|TRBV10-2|.
CASSERGRLNTEAFF
TGCGCCAGCAGTGAGAGAGGGCGGCTCAACACTGAAGCTTTCTTT
>.|TRBJ2-1|TRBV28|TRBD2
CASIQLAGGPYNEQFF
TGTGCCAGCATCCAGCTGGCGGGAGGGCCTTACAATGAGCAGTTCTTC
>.|TRBJ1-4|TRBV4-2|TRBD1
CASSHDSTGGEKLFF
TGTGCCAGCAGCCATGACTCGACAGGGGGCGAAAAACTGTTTTTT
>few|TRBJ1-1|TRBV28|TRBD1
CATRGLWTEAFF
TGTGCCACCAGGGGGCTTTGGACTGAAGCTTTCTTT
>.|TRBJ2-7|TRBV20-1|.
CSANRDTSYEQYF
TGCAGTGCGAACCGGGACACCTCCTACGAGCAGTACTTC
>.|TRBJ2-1|TRBV27|.
CASRSAGGSSYNEQFF
TGTGCCAGCAGGTCCGCGGGCGGAAGCTCCTACAATGAGCAGTTCTTC
>.|TRBJ1-5|TRBV6-2/TRBV6-3|.
CASSPGTSVIGNQPQHF
TGTGCCAGCAGTCCCGGGACGTCGGTGATCGGGAATCAGCCCCAGCATTTT
>few|TRBJ2-4|TRBV7-2|.
CASSSGSGLAKNIQYF
TGTGCCAGCAGCTCGGGCTCGGGACTAGCCAAAAACATTCAGTACTTC
>.|TRBJ2-1|TRBV9|TRBD2
CASSSFGLAGDSEQFF
TGTGCCAGCAGCTCCTTCGGGCTAGCGGGTGACAGTGAGCAGTTCTTC
>few|TRBJ1-2|TRBV5-6|TRBD1
CASRTGQGGYGYTF
TGTGCCAGCAGGACGGGACAGGGGGGCTATGGCTACACCTTC
>.|TRBJ2-1|TRBV7-9|.
CASSFSEQRENEQFF
TGTGCCAGCAGCTTCTCGGAACAACGGGAAAATGAGCAGTTCTTC
>.|TRBJ2-3|TRBV5-1|.
CASRLAGLGSTDTQYF
TGCGCCAGCAGGCTCGCGGGACTGGGAAGCACAGATACGCAGTATTTT
>.|TRBJ1-1|TRBV19|.
CASTPGWGGNTEAFF
TGTGCCAGTACCCCGGGATGGGGCGGGAACACTGAAGCTTTCTTT
>.|TRBJ1-4|TRBV12-3/TRBV12-4|TRBD1
CACNPTGGASEKLFF
TGTGCCTGCAACCCGACAGGGGGCGCGAGCGAAAAACTGTTTTTT
>.|TRBJ2-5|TRBV13|.
CASSPGAGWQETQYF
TGTGCCAGCAGCCCCGGGGCCGGTTGGCAAGAGACCCAGTACTTC
>.|TRBJ2-7|TRBV4-2|TRBD2
CASSQGLTSRYEQYF
TGTGCCAGCAGCCAAGGCCTGACTAGCCGTTACGAGCAGTACTTC
>.|TRBJ1-1|TRBV28|TRBD1
CASSHRGGNTEAFF
TGTGCCAGCAGTCACAGGGGCGGGAACACTGAAGCTTTCTTT
>few|TRBJ2-6|TRBV25-1|.
CASSEYAHRGGLGNVLTF
TGTGCCAGCAGTGAATACGCCCACAGGGGGGGTCTGGGCAACGTCCTGACTTTC
>.|TRBJ2-4|TRBV3-1|.
CASSRQVWGNIQYF
TGTGCCAGCAGCCGACAGGTTTGGGGAAACATTCAGTACTTC
>many|TRBJ1-5|TRBV20-1|TRBD1
CSAVQGAYNQPQHF
TGCAGTGCGGTACAGGGGGCGTACAATCAGCCCCAGCATTTT
>.|TRBJ2-5|TRBV28|.
CASSPIVADQETQYF
TGTGCCAGCAGTCCAATCGTAGCGGACCAAGAGACCCAGTACTTC
>once|TRBJ1-1|TRBV5-1|TRBD1
CASSSPTGFPEAFF
TGCGCCAGCAGCTCCCCGACAGGGTTCCCTGAAGCTTTCTTT
>few|TRBJ2-7|TRBV2|.
CASRAEEYMGEQYF
TGTGCCAGCCGTGCGGAGGAATATATGGGCGAGCAGTACTTC
>.|TRBJ1-6|TRBV11-2|TRBD1
CASSTVDRGGWNSPLHF
TGTGCCAGCAGCACTGTGGACAGGGGAGGTTGGAATTCACCCCTCCACTTT
>few|TRBJ2-7|TRBV10-3|TRBD2
CAISDTAGTSYEQYF
TGTGCCATCAGTGATACCGCCGGGACTAGCTACGAGCAGTACTTC
>few|TRBJ2-2|TRBV28|TRBD2
CASSPRTSGTGELFF
TGTGCCAGCAGTCCCCGGACTAGCGGCACCGGGGAGCTGTTTTTT
>.|TRBJ2-7|TRBV6-2/TRBV6-3|.
CASSYTPTSISSYEQYF
TGTGCCAGCAGTTACACCCCGACTAGTATCAGCTCCTACGAGCAGTACTTC
>.|TRBJ2-1|TRBV20-1|TRBD2
CSAREGLAGYEQFF
TGCAGTGCTAGGGAAGGACTAGCGGGATATGAGCAGTTCTTC
>many|TRBJ1-1|TRBV20-1|.
CSANRRSDTEAFF
TGCAGTGCTAACCGAAGAAGCGACACTGAAGCTTTCTTT
>.|TRBJ1-2|TRBV20-1|.
CSAGDVAGPYGYTF
TGCAGTGCCGGAGACGTAGCGGGACCGTATGGCTACACCTTC
>few|TRBJ2-6|TRBV25-1|.
CASSDSQTLVGANVLTF
TGTGCCAGCAGTGACTCCCAGACCCTAGTTGGGGCCAACGTCCTGACTTTC
>.|TRBJ2-3|TRBV4-2|TRBD2
CASSLGTSGSTDTQYF
TGTGCCAGCAGCCTGGGGACTAGCGGGAGCACAGATACGCAGTATTTT
>.|TRBJ2-1|TRBV6-6|.
CAIAPGLPSDEQFF
TGTGCCATCGCACCGGGACTCCCCTCGGATGAGCAGTTCTTC
>few|TRBJ2-5|TRBV6-1|.
CASSANRGETQYF
TGTGCCAGCAGTGCTAACCGGGGGGAGACCCAGTACTTC
>.|TRBJ2-3|TRBV7-9|.
CASSLAYTDTQYF
TGTGCCAGCAGCCTGGCCTACACAGATACGCAGTATTTT